The following is a T cell receptor beta chain sequence with its context. Original analysis: Amplifying reference gene primers gave estimates of nucleated cell counts. Measured with immunoSEQ multiplex PCR; TCRdb has only the in-frame clones, and not every one. That table furnishes V, J and clone size, whereas the DNA furnished D and trimming. The sample consists of fewer than 35,000 clones, around nine tenths of them appearing once. This sample is drawn from a study of blood T cell repertoires in COVID-19. Across the study: Spain, Italy and the United States supplied samples that represented acute and convalescent COVID-19. PBMCs, B-cell-depleted T cells, or T cells provided the cDNA or gDNA that made up the material.

Germline V gene data show CDR1 as GTSNPN and CDR2 as SVGIG (reference sequence). V was shortened by 0 bases and J by 15 bases, with 12 bases between the two germline ends. This CDR3 contains 11 residues. The sample comprised peripheral blood. This chain connects TRBV30 to TRBJ2-1; D might be TRBD2 (6 bases). The sequence came from a human donor in a cohort sampled during active COVID-19. CDR3 sequence: CAWSVLGGWFF. Here the CDR3 DNA reads TGTGCCTGGAGTGTACTAGGAGGGTGGTTCTTC. Variable domain in full (rest from reference TRBV30 and TRBJ2-1): SQTIHQWPATLVQPVGSPLSLECTVEGTSNPNLYWYRQAAGRGLQLLFYSVGIGQISSEVPQNLSASRPQDRQFILSSKKLLLSDSGFYLCAWSVLGGWFFGPGTRLTVL.